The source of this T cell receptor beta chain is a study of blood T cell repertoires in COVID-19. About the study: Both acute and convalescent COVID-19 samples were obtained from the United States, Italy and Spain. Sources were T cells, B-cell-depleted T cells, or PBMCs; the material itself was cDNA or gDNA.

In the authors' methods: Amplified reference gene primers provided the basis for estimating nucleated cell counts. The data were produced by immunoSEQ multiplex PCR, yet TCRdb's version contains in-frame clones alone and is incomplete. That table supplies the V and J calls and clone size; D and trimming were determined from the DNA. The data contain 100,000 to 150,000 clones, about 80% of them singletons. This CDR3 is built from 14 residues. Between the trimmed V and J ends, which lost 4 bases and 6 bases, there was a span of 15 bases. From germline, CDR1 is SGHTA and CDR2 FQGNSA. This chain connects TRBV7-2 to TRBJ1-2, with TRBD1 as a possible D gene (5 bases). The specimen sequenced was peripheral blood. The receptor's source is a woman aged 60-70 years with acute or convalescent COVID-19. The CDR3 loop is CASSSRQGWDGYTF. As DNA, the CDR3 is TGTGCCAGCAGCTCCCGCCAGGGATGGGATGGCTACACCTTC.